This T cell receptor beta chain was profiled in a study of cytomegalovirus exposure and HLA in healthy donors (dated by TCRdb to 2016 to 2017). With respect to the entire study: The roughly 670 repertoires of the first cohort and the 110 or so validation repertoires were produced on the same platform, according to a later analysis. The study aimed to test whether signatures of past pathogen exposure could be identified by cataloging public T cell receptors. Along with the approximately 650-subject first cohort, a separate validation cohort of about 110 different subjects was used. The study combined high-throughput TCR immunosequencing, statistical association of individual TCRs with disease status, and machine learning to predict cytomegalovirus infection status. Summary of the overall study and its limitations: The validation cohort had no HLA typing available for a later analysis, so co-occurrence within that cohort was assessed over all 130 or so repertoires. In a later analysis, TCRs clustered in the first cohort were found to also tend to co-occur in the approximately 110 validation repertoires, with around 94% of cluster scores above 0. The classifier was reported to diagnose cytomegalovirus status with high specificity and sensitivity in both the original and validation cohorts. While some public TCRs were present in many individuals, most TCR sequences turned up only very rarely across donors. According to the authors, the approach could potentially be generalized to other disease states and immunological phenotypes. Three of the identified cytomegalovirus-associated TCR beta chains were confirmed in vitro to be specific for cytomegalovirus antigens. In the study, 150 to 200 TCR beta chains were listed as associated with cytomegalovirus.

Notes on this clone: Its antigen has not been determined. Per-nucleotide qualities are absent, and no much larger clonotype sits a single base away.

Library preparation used the immunoSEQ multiplex PCR assay. Under the source paper's analysis protocol: A statistical classification framework was developed to diagnose cytomegalovirus status using the catalog of TCR beta chain sequences. TCRdb retrieved this table from immuneACCESS and kept in-frame rearrangements only. Not all clones are present; in checked studies, unresolved V genes account for under half, and no reason is known for the remainder. V, J and clone size reflect that table, while D and trimming were determined from the DNA. Present in this sample are tens of thousands of clones, roughly 96% of which were seen just once. Clones ranked in the top ten supply approximately 0.94% of the sample. Donors formed part of the validation cohort, which comprised 120 subjects and was distinct from the first cohort of 550 to 850 subjects. The CDR3, cysteine through phenylalanine, is 16 amino acids long. The CDR3 DNA has 48 bases and is translated from base 1. CDR1 is given as LGHNA and CDR2 as YNFKEQ, both from the germline V gene. The V end gives up 2 bases and the J end 5 bases, leaving 7 bases in the junction not matched to a gene.

The TCR originated in a man aged 18 to 35 in good health and CMV-seronegative. The V and J genes are TRBV4-2 and TRBJ2-3; 10 central bases correspond to TRBD2. The sample consisted of PBMCs. The CDR3 amino acid sequence is: CASSQSGLAYLDTQYF. In nucleotides, the sequence is TGTGCCAGCAGCCAATCGGGACTAGCGTACCTAGATACGCAGTATTTT.